Following are 25 T cell receptor beta chains from one sample sequenced in a study of chemoradiotherapy in HPV16-positive cancers. Assay used: immunoSEQ multiplex PCR; TCRdb lists only in-frame clones, some missing. The sample contains 25,000 to 35,000 clones, about 90% of which appear only once. This specimen was blood, taken from a patient who underwent chemoradiotherapy. Every receptor here comes from a human donor with HPV-associated anogenital cancer.

V is TRBV18 and J is TRBJ1-3; D unresolved. CDR3 length: 13 amino acids. Trimming shortened V by 10 bases and J by 4 bases, and 14 bases separated the two germline ends. Germline V gene sequence: CDR1 KGHSH, CDR2 LQKENI. Here the CDR3 DNA reads TGTGCCACCCGCCCGGGAACAGGAAACACCATATATTTT. Translated, it gives CATRPGTGNTIYF.

The gene calls are TRBV18 and TRBJ1-1, with TRBD1 as a possible D gene (5 bases). The germline CDR1 and CDR2 sequences are KGHSH and LQKENI. The CDR3 contains 15 residues. V was cut by 3 bases and J by 0 bases, with 11 bases left in between. The CDR3 protein is CASSPGRIMNTEAFF. CDR3 nucleotide sequence: TGTGCCAGCTCACCGGGACGGATCATGAACACTGAAGCTTTCTTT.

The genes are TRBV7-6 and TRBJ2-7; D assignment may be TRBD1 or TRBD2 (6 bases each). The CDR3 extends over 15 amino acids. Germline CDR1 is SGHVS and CDR2 is FNYEAQ. With 5 bases removed from V and 4 bases from J, the gap between germline ends came to 18 bases. CDR3 DNA sequence: TGTGCCAGCAGCCGCCTCGGGGGCAAAGAATACGAGCAGTACTTC. This codes for CASSRLGGKEYEQYF.

The chain is built from TRBV4-3 and TRBJ2-6; D ambiguous. Trimming shortened V by 1 base and J by 2 bases, and 6 bases separated the two germline ends. Germline-derived CDR1 and CDR2 are LGHNA and YSLEER. This CDR3 contains 15 residues. CDR3 bases: TGCGCCAGCAGCCAAGTTGGGACTGGGGCCAACGTCCTGACTTTC. Its translation is CASSQVGTGANVLTF.

Worth noting for this clone: At one boundary the junction diverges from the germline segment, which might be a read error. The chain carries TRBV5-4 and TRBJ1-2; 8 bases are a match to TRBD1. The germline gives CDR1 SGHNT, CDR2 YYREEE (reference sequence). The CDR3 loop spans 17 amino acids. This CDR3 reads CASSLESVRQGNYGYTF. For the CDR3, the DNA is TGTGCCAGCAGCTTGGAATCCGTCAGACAGGGGAACTACGGCTACACCTTC.

V usage is TRBV7-2 and J usage is TRBJ2-3, with 14 bases aligning to TRBD2. CDR3 length: 15 amino acids. Germline V gene sequence: CDR1 SGHTA, CDR2 FQGNSA. J gave up 6 bases and V 5 bases, and 4 bases lay outside the gene matches. The CDR3 DNA sequence: TGTGCCAGCAGCCGGGGACTAGCGGGGGAGGATACGCAGTATTTT. Protein product: CASSRGLAGEDTQYF.

The table lists this clone with a count of one. This sequence joins TRBV6-5 and TRBJ1-1, with D perhaps TRBD1 (5 bases). The V end lost 1 base, the J end lost 0 bases, and 9 bases lay between the germline ends. The CDR3 runs 15 residues. Germline CDR1 MNHEY, CDR2 SVGAGI. The CDR3 bases are TGTGCCAGCAGTTACTTCCCGGGGGTGAACACTGAAGCTTTCTTT. As protein: CASSYFPGVNTEAFF.

The genes are TRBV30 and TRBJ1-4; D is unclear. CDR1 GTSNPN and CDR2 SVGIG come from the germline V gene (reference sequence). Trimming shortened V by 5 bases and J by 5 bases, and 15 bases separated the two germline ends. This CDR3 region has 14 residues. CDR3 coding DNA: TGTGCCTGGGCCCGGACCGACCGAAATGAAAAACTGTTTTTT. Its translation: CAWARTDRNEKLFF.

The chain links TRBV10-2 to TRBJ2-1, with D possibly TRBD2 on 6 matching bases. The V gene lost 8 bases and the J gene lost 7 bases, with 9 bases spanning the gap. Germline CDR1 reads WSHSY; CDR2 reads SAAADI. The CDR3 is made up of 11 amino acids. The CDR3 DNA reads TGCGCCAGCTACGGGGGAAATGAGCAGTTCTTC. This codes for CASYGGNEQFF.

This chain uses TRBV15 with TRBJ1-1; D remains ambiguous. CDR1 LNHNV and CDR2 YYDKDF come from the germline V gene (reference sequence). V was cut by 1 base and J by 1 base, with 10 bases left in between. The CDR3 contains 15 residues. CDR3 sequence: CATSRAHSGNTEAFF. For the CDR3, the DNA is TGTGCCACCAGCAGAGCCCATTCAGGGAACACTGAAGCTTTCTTT.

This chain uses TRBV19 with TRBJ1-6; no clear D. This CDR3 contains 15 residues. With 6 bases removed from V and 1 base from J, the gap between germline ends came to 10 bases. The V gene's germline CDR1 is LNHDA and CDR2 SQIVND (reference sequence). This CDR3 reads CASSLKGSYNSPLHF. CDR3 DNA sequence: TGTGCCAGTAGCCTAAAGGGTTCCTATAATTCACCCCTCCACTTT.

This CDR3 reads CASSLRQGLFSNQPQHF. The CDR3 nucleotides are TGTGCCAGCAGCTTGAGGCAGGGGCTGTTTAGCAATCAGCCCCAGCATTTT. This rearrangement joins TRBV5-5 to TRBJ1-5; a weak D match, TRBD1 (6 bases). Germline V gene lookup returns CDR1 SGHKS and CDR2 YYEKEE (reference sequence). The CDR3 is made up of 17 amino acids. The V end lost 1 base, the J end lost 0 bases, and 14 bases lay between the germline ends.

This clone was seen only once. V gene TRBV18 combines with J gene TRBJ2-5; no clear D gene. Per the germline V gene, CDR1 is KGHSH and CDR2 is LQKENI. The V gene lost 3 bases and the J gene lost 0 bases, with 11 bases spanning the gap. The CDR3 totals 15 residues. The CDR3 sequence is CASSPLDENQETQYF. CDR3 coding DNA: TGTGCCAGCTCACCTCTGGACGAAAACCAAGAGACCCAGTACTTC.

This rearrangement joins TRBV15 to TRBJ2-3, with D perhaps TRBD1 (6 bases). CDR1 is LNHNV and CDR2 is YYDKDF in the germline V gene (reference sequence). CDR3 size: 15 residues. Trimming removed 0 bases at V and 5 bases at J, with 12 bases between. The CDR3 nucleotides are TGTGCCACCAGCAGAGACAGGGGTTGGGTAGATACGCAGTATTTT. It is translated as CATSRDRGWVDTQYF.

The gene calls are TRBV6-6 and TRBJ1-1; D ambiguous. Trimming shortened V by 6 bases and J by 0 bases, and 5 bases separated the two germline ends. The CDR3 has 12 residues. Germline V lookup: CDR1 MNHNY, CDR2 SVGAGI (reference sequence). CDR3 region: CASRTMNTEAFF. CDR3 coding DNA: TGTGCCAGCAGGACGATGAACACTGAAGCTTTCTTT.

V is TRBV4-3 and J is TRBJ1-1; weak D call: TRBD1 (5 bases). CDR1 is LGHNA and CDR2 is YSLEER in the germline V gene. The CDR3 runs to 15 residues. V gave up 0 bases and J gave up 6 bases, with 14 bases separating them. CDR3 in amino acids: CASSQDLGGSAEAFF. CDR3 DNA: TGCGCCAGCAGCCAAGATCTCGGGGGGAGCGCTGAAGCTTTCTTT.

The rearrangement uses TRBV7-8 and TRBJ2-7, with D perhaps being TRBD1 or TRBD2 (5 bases each). There are 15 residues in the CDR3. V was clipped by 4 bases and J by 2 bases, with 15 bases between them. Germline loops: CDR1 SGHVS, CDR2 FQNEAQ. The CDR3 region has the DNA TGTGCCAGCAGCTCGGGGCGGCAGGGCCCCTACGAGCAGTACTTC. Its protein product is CASSSGRQGPYEQYF.

This chain joins TRBV5-5 and TRBJ2-7; D is possibly TRBD1 or TRBD2 (5 bases each). Between the trimmed V and J ends, which lost 0 bases and 3 bases, there was a span of 16 bases. Germline CDR1 SGHKS, CDR2 YYEKEE (reference sequence). The CDR3 totals 16 residues. The CDR3 spells CASSLALGEWGYEQYF. The DNA for the CDR3 is TGTGCCAGCAGCTTGGCCTTGGGGGAGTGGGGCTACGAGCAGTACTTC.

The V and J genes are TRBV7-3 and TRBJ2-5, with a tentative D call TRBD1 (6 bases). Germline CDR1 and CDR2: SGHTA and FQGTGA. V lost 3 bases, J lost 5 bases, and 10 bases lay in between. The CDR3 sequence is 13 residues long. The CDR3 sequence is CASSFRGKETQYF. In DNA form, the CDR3 reads TGTGCCAGCAGCTTCAGGGGAAAGGAGACCCAGTACTTC.

The chain combines TRBV4-2 with TRBJ1-4; 11 bases are a match to TRBD1. V lost 1 base, J lost 2 bases, and 3 bases stayed unmatched. Germline values: CDR1 LGHNA, CDR2 YNFKEQ. The CDR3 is 17 residues long. The CDR3 here is CASSQGGQGETNEKLFF. The CDR3 DNA reads as TGTGCCAGCAGCCAAGGGGGACAGGGGGAGACTAATGAAAAACTGTTTTTT.

The genes are TRBV5-1 and TRBJ2-5; 9 bases agree with TRBD2. CDR1 SGHRS and CDR2 YFSETQ come from the germline V gene. The CDR3 extends over 14 amino acids. V lost 4 bases, J lost 5 bases, and 6 bases stayed unmatched. The DNA for the CDR3 is TGCGCCAGCAGCGTGACTAGCGGTGGTGAGACCCAGTACTTC. As protein: CASSVTSGGETQYF.

This chain links TRBV6-5 with TRBJ2-1; no clear D. Looked up from germline, CDR1 is MNHEY and CDR2 is SVGAGI. CDR3 length: 12 residues. The V and J ends lost 4 bases and 7 bases respectively, with 8 bases between them. CDR3 coding DNA: TGTGCCAGCAGTTTCGGGCTTAATGAGCAGTTCTTC. It yields the protein CASSFGLNEQFF.

The chain employs TRBV5-4 and TRBJ1-6; 9 nucleotides align to TRBD1. Trimming cost V 4 bases and J 7 bases; bases outside gene matches: 6. Germline CDR1 reads SGHNT; CDR2 reads YYREEE (reference sequence). This CDR3 has 15 residues. CDR3 amino acids: CASSRNRGPNSPLHF. The DNA of the CDR3 is TGTGCCAGCAGCCGGAACAGGGGGCCAAATTCACCCCTCCACTTT.

V and J are TRBV6-1 and TRBJ1-1, with D tentatively TRBD1 (5 bases). Looked up from germline, CDR1 is MNHNS and CDR2 is SASEGT. The length of the CDR3 is 14 residues. The V gene lost 3 bases and the J gene lost 2 bases, with 10 bases spanning the gap. The CDR3 DNA is TGTGCCAGCAGTGAGCCGACAGTAAACACTGAAGCTTTCTTT. This codes for CASSEPTVNTEAFF.

V gene TRBV7-9 combines with J gene TRBJ2-7, with D perhaps being TRBD1 or TRBD2 (5 bases each). V was pared by 6 bases and J by 7 bases, with 16 bases between. The germline gives CDR1 SEHNR, CDR2 FQNEAQ (reference sequence). This CDR3 has 13 amino acids. The CDR3 nucleotides are TGTGCCAGCAGATCCCCGGGGACGGAAGAGCAGTACTTC. Protein product: CASRSPGTEEQYF.